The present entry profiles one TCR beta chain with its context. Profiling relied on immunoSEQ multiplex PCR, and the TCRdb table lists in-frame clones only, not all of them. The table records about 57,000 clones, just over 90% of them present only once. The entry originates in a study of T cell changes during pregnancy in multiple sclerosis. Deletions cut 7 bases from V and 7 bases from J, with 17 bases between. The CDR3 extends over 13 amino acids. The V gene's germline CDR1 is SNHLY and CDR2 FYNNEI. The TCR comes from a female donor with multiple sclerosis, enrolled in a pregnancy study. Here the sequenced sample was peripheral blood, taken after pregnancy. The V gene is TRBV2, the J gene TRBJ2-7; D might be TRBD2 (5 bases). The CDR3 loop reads CASTRLPEREQYF. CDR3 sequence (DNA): TGTGCCAGCACGCGACTACCTGAGAGGGAGCAGTACTTC. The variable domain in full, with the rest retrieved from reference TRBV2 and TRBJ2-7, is EPEVTQTPSHQVTQMGQEVILRCVPISNHLYFYWYRQILGQKVEFLVSFYNNEISEKSEIFDDQFSVERPDGSNFTLKIRSTKLEDSAMYFCASTRLPEREQYFGPGTRLTVT.